Listed here are 3 T cell receptor beta chains from one sample, sequenced in a study of type 1 and type 2 diabetes patients. The PCR template was genomic DNA. A primer set of 30 forward and 13 reverse primers amplified the CDR3. TCRdb fed the multiplex PCR reads into MiXCR, producing one record per CDR3 protein. This sample has 250,000 to 300,000 distinct CDR3 sequences, with roughly 50% found just once. The sample was peripheral blood mononuclear cells (PBMCs). These receptors were collected from a man between 18 and 29 years old with type 2 diabetes.

This clonotype was observed a handful of times. The chain employs TRBV19 and TRBJ1-5; 7 bases are shared with TRBD1. J lost 7 bases, V lost 5 bases, and 11 bases had no gene match. The V gene's germline CDR1 is LNHDA and CDR2 SQIVND (reference sequence). The CDR3 is 15 residues long. The CDR3 DNA is TGTGCCAGTAGTCCCCGACAGGGTGGCGGACAGCCCCAGCATTTT. Its protein product is CASSPRQGGGQPQHF.

The V gene is TRBV20-1, the J gene TRBJ2-7, with 12 bases aligning to TRBD1. The J segment lost 7 bases and the V segment lost 3 bases, leaving 4 bases of the junction unmatched. Germline V CDR1 and CDR2: DFQATT, SNEGSKA (reference sequence). This CDR3 is built from 13 residues. The CDR3 here is CSARGQGAREQYF. The DNA for the CDR3 is TGCAGTGCTAGGGGACAGGGGGCGCGGGAGCAGTACTTC.

The J gene is TRBJ2-1, the V gene TRBV6-6; no clear D. There are 15 residues in the CDR3. Germline assignment: CDR1 MNHNY and CDR2 SVGAGI (reference sequence). The germline V and J ends were trimmed by 5 bases and 5 bases, with 16 bases remaining between them. The CDR3 here is CASSRHLVGNNEQFF. CDR3 sequence (DNA): TGTGCCAGCAGTCGACACTTAGTGGGCAACAATGAGCAGTTCTTC.